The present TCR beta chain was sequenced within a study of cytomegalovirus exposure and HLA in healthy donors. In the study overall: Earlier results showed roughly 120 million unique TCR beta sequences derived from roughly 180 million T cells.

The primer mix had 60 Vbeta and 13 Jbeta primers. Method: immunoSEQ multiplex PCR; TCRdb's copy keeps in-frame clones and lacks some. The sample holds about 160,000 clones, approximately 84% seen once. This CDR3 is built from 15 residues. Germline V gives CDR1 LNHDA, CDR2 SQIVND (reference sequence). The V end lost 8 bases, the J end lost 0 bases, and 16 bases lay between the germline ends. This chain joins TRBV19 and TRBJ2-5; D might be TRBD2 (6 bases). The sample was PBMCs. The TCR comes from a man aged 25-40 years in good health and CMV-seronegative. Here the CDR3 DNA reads TGTGCCAGTCGTCCAGGACTACTGTACCAAGAGACCCAGTACTTC. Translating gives CASRPGLLYQETQYF.